This T cell receptor beta chain is from a study of graft-versus-host responses after intestinal transplantation. Remarks on this clone: Its antigen remains unknown.

The assay was immunoSEQ multiplex PCR, and TCRdb's table has in-frame clones only and misses some. Of 70,000 to 100,000 clones listed, roughly 89% are singletons. The TCR comes from a human donor who received an intestinal transplant. The sequencing here drew on unstimulated CD4+ T cells sorted from spleen or lymph node cells, taken before intestinal transplant.

The CDR3 coding sequence is TGTGCCAGCAGTTCCACTCAACCGGGACTGAGCTCCTACGAGCAGTACTTC. This gives the protein CASSSTQPGLSSYEQYF. The J gene is TRBJ2-7, the V gene TRBV27, with a weak D call TRBD2 (6 bases). V was trimmed by 4 bases and J by 0 bases, leaving 19 bases between them. The V gene's germline CDR1 is MNHEY and CDR2 SMNVEV (reference sequence). This CDR3 contains 17 residues.